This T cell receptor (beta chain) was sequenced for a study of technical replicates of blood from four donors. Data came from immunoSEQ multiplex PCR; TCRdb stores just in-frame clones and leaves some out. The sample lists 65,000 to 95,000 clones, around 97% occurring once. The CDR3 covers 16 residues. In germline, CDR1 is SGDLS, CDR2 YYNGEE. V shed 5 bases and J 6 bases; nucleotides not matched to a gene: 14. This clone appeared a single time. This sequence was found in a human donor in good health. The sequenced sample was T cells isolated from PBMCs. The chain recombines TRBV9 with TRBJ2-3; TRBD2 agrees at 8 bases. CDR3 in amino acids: CASSGGSGLVSDTQYF. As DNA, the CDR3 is TGTGCCAGCAGTGGGGGTTCGGGACTAGTTTCGGATACGCAGTATTTT.